Here is one T cell receptor beta chain with its context. The antigen remains undetermined. The record originates from a study of CD8 T cells in ankylosing spondylitis. Study findings and constraints: Blood of patients with ankylosing spondylitis appeared to be characterized by a TCR beta motif of 8 or 9 highly homologous variants. Enrichment of disease-linked clones was reportedly significant in matched ankylosing spondylitis synovial fluid.

TCRdb independently ran MiXCR on the 5' RACE reads; one entry per CDR3 protein. The table includes 310,000 or so distinct CDR3 sequences, around 18% detected once. The CDR3 length is 14 residues. Germline V gene sequence: CDR1 DFQATT, CDR2 SNEGSKA (reference sequence). The V and J ends lost 1 base and 2 bases, in that order; junction bases with no gene match: 3. The sample consisted of blood, either unsorted or a sorted T cell fraction (not recorded which). This receptor was identified in a male donor with ankylosing spondylitis or in good health (not recorded which). The J gene is TRBJ2-5, the V gene TRBV20-1; TRBD1 agrees at 8 bases. CDR3 amino acids: CSARVDRGQETQYF. DNA for the CDR3: TGCAGTGCTAGAGTTGACAGGGGTCAAGAGACCCAGTACTTC.